This entry concerns a single TCR beta chain. This sample was taken from a study of T cells in Graves' hyperthyroidism and ophthalmopathy. The CDR3 runs 15 residues. Looked up from germline, CDR1 is LGHNA and CDR2 is YNFKEQ. Trimming took 1 base from V and 3 from J, leaving 12 bases between them. Amplified TCR beta CDR3 regions came from RNA transcripts. Primed by the HTBI set, a first-round RT-PCR was run on the TCR CDR3. TCRdb itself ran the multiplex PCR reads through MiXCR, one entry per CDR3 protein. The sample comprises over 450,000 distinct CDR3 sequences, under 20% of which are singletons, and 15% to 20% rests with the top ten. Diagnoses were made from clinical symptoms, serum measures (thyroxine and TRAb), thyroid ultrasound and orbital computed tomography.

The chain carries TRBV4-2 and TRBJ1-2; D is ambiguous. Sequenced material: blood. This sequence originates from a woman aged 18-35 years with Graves' ophthalmopathy. CDR3 protein: CASSQAFDGDYGYTF. The CDR3 region has the DNA TGTGCCAGCAGCCAAGCCTTCGACGGGGACTATGGCTACACCTTC.